This T cell receptor beta chain was obtained from a study of T cell repertoires in aging, cancer and after chemotherapy. Overall study findings and caveats: Compared with age-matched healthy donors, untreated hematological or solid cancer patients showed higher blood TCR clonality.

Rearranged V-D-J TRB sequences were amplified with a mixed TRB-A/B primer pool. TCRdb re-called the multiplex PCR reads through MiXCR, storing one row per CDR3 protein. The repertoire holds about 6,700 distinct CDR3 sequences, with 22% as singletons. The template was genomic DNA from peripheral blood, not RNA. Comments on this clonotype: No antigen is known for it.

Germline V gene sequence: CDR1 KGHSH, CDR2 LQKENI. J gave up 4 bases and V 6 bases, and 6 bases lay outside the gene matches. This CDR3 region has 14 residues. The material sequenced was blood. The TCR sequence derives from a human donor with a blood cancer. This chain connects TRBV18 to TRBJ1-3; 7 nucleotides align to TRBD1. This CDR3 reads CASSSGTEGNTIYF. CDR3 DNA sequence: TGTGCCAGCTCCTCCGGGACAGAGGGAAACACCATATATTTT.